Listed below are T cell receptor beta chains from one sample, sequenced in a study of OX40 agonist ivuxolimab in advanced cancers. Assay used: immunoSEQ multiplex PCR; TCRdb lists only in-frame clones, some missing. The sample records about 34,000 clones, about 93% being singletons. The sequences come from CD4+ or CD8+ T cells sorted from blood, collected in a trial of the OX40 agonist ivuxolimab. Receptor source: an adult with an advanced solid tumor such as melanoma, head and neck, liver or kidney cancer. The CDR3 runs from the conserved cysteine through the conserved F or W. The D gene is left open where the match is weak. Size is stated for part of the rows, as once, few or many counts, or as a class when the clone is expanded.

>TRBV28|NA|NA|TRBJ1-1
CASSPLLLNTEAFF
TGTGCCAGCAGTCCCTTACTACTGAACACTGAAGCTTTCTTT
>TRBV7-9|TRBD2|once|TRBJ2-7
CASSLALAAEQYF
TGTGCCAGCAGCTTAGCCCTAGCGGCAGAGCAGTACTTC
>TRBV29-1|TRBD1|NA|TRBJ2-2
CSVRTGGAGELFF
TGCAGCGTGAGGACAGGGGGGGCCGGGGAGCTGTTTTTT
>TRBV4-2|TRBD1|NA|TRBJ1-2
CASSQAAGGPNYGYTF
TGTGCCAGCAGCCAAGCGGCAGGGGGACCTAACTATGGCTACACCTTC
>TRBV28|NA|few|TRBJ1-2
CASSSHTENYGYTF
TGTGCCAGCAGTTCCCATACAGAGAACTATGGCTACACCTTC
>TRBV27|NA|NA|TRBJ1-3
CASISPGNTIYF
TGTGCCAGCATCTCCCCTGGAAACACCATATATTTT
>TRBV10-3|NA|NA|TRBJ2-7
CAISVQGLKRTDYYEQYF
TGTGCCATCAGTGTTCAGGGTCTAAAAAGGACAGACTACTACGAGCAGTACTTC
>TRBV7-2|NA|NA|TRBJ2-2
CASSLLQGYAGELFF
TGTGCCAGCAGCTTACTACAGGGATACGCCGGGGAGCTGTTTTTT
>TRBV4-3|TRBD1|few|TRBJ1-6
CASSLRDSSYNSPLHF
TGCGCCAGCAGCCTCCGGGACAGCTCCTATAATTCACCCCTCCACTTT
>TRBV5-1|NA|NA|TRBJ2-1
CASSFGRLSYNEQFF
TGCGCCAGCAGCTTTGGACGACTCTCCTACAATGAGCAGTTCTTC
>TRBV7-9|NA|NA|TRBJ2-6
CASSLVSQFTDSGANVLTF
TGTGCCAGCAGCTTAGTCAGCCAGTTCACCGACTCTGGGGCCAACGTCCTGACTTTC
>TRBV30|NA|NA|TRBJ1-1
CAWSVQPSTEAFF
TGTGCCTGGAGTGTACAACCAAGCACTGAAGCTTTCTTT
>TRBV27|NA|once|TRBJ2-5
CASSLRGEETQYF
TGTGCCAGCAGTTTAAGGGGGGAAGAGACCCAGTACTTC
>TRBV29-1|NA|NA|TRBJ2-1
CSVHTGTQFF
TGCAGCGTCCATACAGGGACCCAGTTCTTC
>TRBV6-5|NA|once|TRBJ1-3
CASSYQGDSGNTIYF
TGTGCCAGCAGTTACCAGGGAGACTCTGGAAACACCATATATTTT
>TRBV27|TRBD2|NA|TRBJ2-7
CASSPGTSSYEQYF
TGTGCCAGCAGCCCCGGGACTAGCTCCTACGAGCAGTACTTC
>TRBV7-2|TRBD1|NA|TRBJ1-5
CASSLGDSLNQPQHF
TGTGCCAGCAGCTTAGGGGACAGTCTCAATCAGCCCCAGCATTTT
>TRBV28|TRBD2|NA|TRBJ2-2
CASSLWGLAGGPGELFF
TGTGCCAGCAGTTTATGGGGACTAGCGGGAGGGCCCGGGGAGCTGTTTTTT
>TRBV18|NA|NA|TRBJ1-2
CASSPLDREGYTF
TGTGCCAGCTCACCGTTGGACAGAGAGGGCTACACCTTC
>TRBV19|NA|NA|TRBJ1-5
CASNIVDQPQHF
TGTGCCAGTAACATCGTAGATCAGCCCCAGCATTTT
>TRBV28|TRBD1|NA|TRBJ1-5
CASSFLTGGRNNQPQHF
TGTGCCAGCAGTTTTCTGACAGGGGGCAGGAACAATCAGCCCCAGCATTTT
>TRBV7-9|NA|NA|TRBJ1-1
CASKRGMAEAFF
TGTGCCAGCAAAAGGGGGATGGCTGAAGCTTTCTTT
>TRBV2|NA|NA|TRBJ2-7
CASSQILQGNEQYF
TGTGCCAGCAGTCAAATCTTACAGGGCAACGAGCAGTACTTC
>TRBV9|NA|NA|TRBJ2-1
CASSVTPGPSANEQFF
TGTGCCAGCAGCGTAACTCCCGGGCCTAGCGCCAATGAGCAGTTCTTC
>TRBV12-1|NA|NA|TRBJ1-1
CASSSGTQAFF
TGTGCCAGCAGCTCCGGGACACAAGCTTTCTTT
>TRBV30|NA|NA|TRBJ2-7
CAWSVSSDYERYF
TGTGCCTGGAGTGTAAGTAGCGACTACGAGCGGTACTTC
>TRBV7-2|TRBD2|NA|TRBJ2-1
CASSSGLAGGQVEQFF
TGTGCCAGCAGCTCGGGACTAGCGGGGGGGCAGGTTGAGCAGTTCTTC
>TRBV28|TRBD2|few|TRBJ2-7
CASSRGLAGVWQYF
TGTGCCAGCAGCCGTGGACTAGCGGGAGTCTGGCAGTACTTC
>TRBV2|NA|NA|TRBJ1-5
CASSPRRSNQPQHF
TGTGCCAGCAGTCCGAGACGTAGCAATCAGCCCCAGCATTTT
>TRBV7-3|NA|once|TRBJ1-2
CASSLDGEANYGYTF
TGTGCCAGCAGCTTAGATGGCGAAGCTAACTATGGCTACACCTTC
>TRBV5-6|NA|once|TRBJ1-1
CASSPDTNMNTEAFF
TGTGCCAGCAGCCCGGACACCAATATGAACACTGAAGCTTTCTTT
>TRBV28|TRBD1|NA|TRBJ2-7
CASRLPGGAPYEQYF
TGTGCCAGCAGACTACCAGGGGGCGCACCCTACGAGCAGTACTTC
>TRBV14|NA|NA|TRBJ1-2
CASSQDQYGYTF
TGTGCCAGCAGCCAAGACCAGTATGGCTACACCTTC
>TRBV14|NA|once|TRBJ1-2
CASSQQANYGYTF
TGTGCCAGCAGCCAGCAGGCTAACTATGGCTACACCTTC
>TRBV30|TRBD1|NA|TRBJ2-7
CAWRQGAVSYEQYF
TGTGCCTGGAGACAGGGGGCAGTGTCCTACGAGCAGTACTTC
>TRBV6-6|TRBD2|NA|TRBJ2-4
CASRRLAGGRENIQYF
TGTGCCAGCAGGCGACTAGCGGGAGGCAGGGAAAACATTCAGTACTTC
>TRBV10-3|NA|NA|TRBJ2-6
CAIRLTGANVLTF
TGTGCCATCAGATTAACCGGGGCCAACGTCCTGACTTTC
>TRBV7-2|NA|NA|TRBJ1-2
CASSLDNRPLVF
TGTGCCAGCAGCTTAGATAACAGGCCCCTGGTGTTC